This is a list of T cell receptor beta chains from one sample in a study of patients and donors after allogeneic stem cell transplantation. TCRdb reprocessed the RT-PCR reads via MiXCR and lists one record per CDR3 protein. The data show about 12,000 distinct CDR3 sequences, under 30% seen once. Material: blood, either unsorted or a sorted T cell fraction (not recorded which). The receptor source for this set is a human donor who was either an allogeneic HSCT recipient or a stem cell or donor lymphocyte infusion donor (not recorded which). It is not recorded whose cells these are; they may come from a transplant donor. The CDR3 runs from the conserved cysteine through the conserved F or W. The D gene is left open where the match is weak. The size field is filled for only some rows; it gives once, few, many or a size class.

d_gene	j_gene	v_gene	abundance	CDR3nt	CDR3aa
-	TRBJ1-3	TRBV9	few	TGTGCCAGCAGCGCCCAAGGGGGTTTTTACTCTGGAAACACCATATATTTT	CASSAQGGFYSGNTIYF
-	TRBJ1-2	TRBV20-1	many	TGCAGTGCTAGTGGTGGCTACACCTTC	CSASGGYTF
-	TRBJ1-1	TRBV6-5	few	TGTGCCAGCAGCGCAGGGTGGATAGGCACTGAAGCTTTCTTT	CASSAGWIGTEAFF
-	TRBJ2-7	TRBV11-2	-	TGTGCCAGCAGCCCACGACGAGAGCAGTACTTC	CASSPRREQYF
-	TRBJ1-5	TRBV7-2	-	TGTGCCAGCAGCCCACTTGGGAGAAATCAGCCCCAGCATTTT	CASSPLGRNQPQHF
-	TRBJ2-1	TRBV3-1	-	TGTGCCAGCAGCCGATCCACCGGGCGGAATTCCGTCAATGAGCAGTTCTTC	CASSRSTGRNSVNEQFF
-	TRBJ1-1	TRBV7-2	-	TGTGCCAGCAGCTATACTCCCCGGGGCAACACTGAAGCTTTCTTT	CASSYTPRGNTEAFF
-	TRBJ1-2	TRBV6-6	-	TGTGCCAGCAGTCCCCTTAGTAACTATGGCTACACCTTC	CASSPLSNYGYTF
-	TRBJ1-5	TRBV20-1	-	TGCAGTGCAACAGGGCTGGGGCAGCCCCAGCATTTT	CSATGLGQPQHF
TRBD2	TRBJ2-6	TRBV9	-	TGTGCCAGCACCTATTCTGGACTAGCGGGAGAGCTTGGGGCCAACGTCCTGACTTTC	CASTYSGLAGELGANVLTF
TRBD1	TRBJ1-2	TRBV7-2	-	TGTGCCAGCAGCGCGACAGGGGGCAGAGTCTATGGCTACACCTTC	CASSATGGRVYGYTF
-	TRBJ1-2	TRBV28	many	TGTGCCAGCAGTTACGGTTGGCGGGGCTATGGCTACACCTTC	CASSYGWRGYGYTF
-	TRBJ1-1	TRBV6-5	-	TGTGCCAGCAGTTACGGGGGCGTGGGCACTGAAGCTTTCTTT	CASSYGGVGTEAFF
-	TRBJ1-1	TRBV27	-	TGTGCCAGCCCCGCGCCGCGGGACACTGAAGCTTTCTTT	CASPAPRDTEAFF
-	TRBJ1-1	TRBV30	many	TGTGCCTGGTTCCACCCCGGCCTCATGAACACTGAAGCTTTCTTT	CAWFHPGLMNTEAFF
-	TRBJ2-1	TRBV5-5	-	TGTGCCAGCAACTTGGGGCCCACTAGGAATGAGCAGTTCTTC	CASNLGPTRNEQFF
-	TRBJ2-2	TRBV5-1	few	TGCGCCAGCAGCTGGAGGGGCGGGGAGCTGTTTTTT	CASSWRGGELFF
-	TRBJ1-2	TRBV29-1	few	TGCAGCGTTGAATCCGGGGGCTATGGCTACACCTTC	CSVESGGYGYTF
-	TRBJ1-1	TRBV20-1	-	TGCAGTGCTACAAGGGGACTCGAGAACACTGAAGCTTTCTTT	CSATRGLENTEAFF
-	TRBJ2-7	TRBV7-2	few	TGTGCCAGCAGCTTAGCGTCTAAATTCGACTTC	CASSLASKFDF
-	TRBJ1-5	TRBV3-1	-	TGTGCCAGCAGCCAAGATCCCCCCAGGGGTACTCAGCCCCAGCATTTT	CASSQDPPRGTQPQHF
-	TRBJ2-1	TRBV15	-	TGTGCCACCTCCAGGGGGCTAGCGGGATTGAATGAGCAGTTCTTC	CATSRGLAGLNEQFF
-	TRBJ2-3	TRBV5-4	-	TGTGCCAGCAGCTCCCCGGGGAGAAGCACAGATACGCAGTATTTT	CASSSPGRSTDTQYF
TRBD2	TRBJ2-1	TRBV24-1	-	TGTGCCACCAGTGATTCCTCCCCGGGACTAGCCTCCTACAATGAGCAGTTCTTC	CATSDSSPGLASYNEQFF
-	TRBJ2-4	TRBV4-2	-	TGTGCCAGCAGCCAACCGGACTTAGCCAAAAACATTCAGTACTTC	CASSQPDLAKNIQYF
-	TRBJ1-5	TRBV24-1	many	TGTGCCACCAGTGACCACACCGTCCAGCCCCAGCATTTT	CATSDHTVQPQHF
-	TRBJ2-5	TRBV7-8	few	TGTGCTTGGGGCTTAGAGACCCAGTACTTC	CAWGLETQYF
-	TRBJ2-1	TRBV6-2/TRBV6-3	few	TGTGCCAGCAGTCAGTCCAATGAGCAGTTCTTC	CASSQSNEQFF
-	TRBJ1-5	TRBV20-1	many	TGCAGTACAACAGGGAAGGGCCAGCCCCAGCATTTT	CSTTGKGQPQHF
TRBD2	TRBJ2-1	TRBV4-3	-	TGCGCCAGCAGCCAAGGTAGCGGGAGGTTGAGACATGAGCAGTTCTTC	CASSQGSGRLRHEQFF
-	TRBJ2-7	TRBV5-1	few	TGCGCCAGTAGACAGGTCGGGACCTACGAGCAGTACTTC	CASRQVGTYEQYF
-	TRBJ2-6	TRBV7-3	-	TGTGCCAGCACCGCAGGGGCCTCTGGGGCCAACGTCCTGACTTTC	CASTAGASGANVLTF
-	TRBJ1-2	TRBV10-3	few	TGTGCCATCAGTGAAGGGGACATCTATAGCTATGGCTACACCTTC	CAISEGDIYSYGYTF
-	TRBJ2-5	TRBV7-2	few	TGTGCCAGCAGCTTAATTACTTGGTACGGGTTACACGAGACCCAGTACTTC	CASSLITWYGLHETQYF
-	TRBJ1-1	TRBV7-9	few	TGTGCCAGCAGCTTAGGGGGGTCCATGAACACTGAAGCTTTCTTT	CASSLGGSMNTEAFF
TRBD1	TRBJ1-4	TRBV5-1	many	TGCGCCAGCAGCTTGGGAGACAGGGATAATGAAAAACTGTTTTTT	CASSLGDRDNEKLFF
-	TRBJ1-1	TRBV6-2/TRBV6-3	few	TGTGCCAGCAGAGATGGGACCGGGGTAACCACTGAAGCTTTCTTT	CASRDGTGVTTEAFF
-	TRBJ1-3	TRBV28	few	TGTGCCAGCAGGAACGAGGGGACTAATTTTGGAAACACCATATATTTT	CASRNEGTNFGNTIYF
TRBD2	TRBJ2-4	TRBV11-2	few	TGTGCCAGCAGCCCACCTTCCCGACTAGCGGGAGCCAAAAACATTCAGTACTTC	CASSPPSRLAGAKNIQYF
-	TRBJ1-1	TRBV29-1	many	TGCAGCGGAGAGAACACTGAAGCTTTCTTT	CSGENTEAFF
TRBD1	TRBJ1-1	TRBV6-2/TRBV6-3	-	TGTGCCAGCAGTTACAAGACAGGGGGGCGGAACACTGAAGCTTTCTTT	CASSYKTGGRNTEAFF
TRBD2	TRBJ2-1	TRBV7-9	-	TGTGCCAGCAGCTTAGAGGGACGGGAGGGGTACAATGAGCAGTTCTTC	CASSLEGREGYNEQFF
-	TRBJ2-7	TRBV6-2/TRBV6-3	-	TGTGCCAGCAGCCACGGGGCCGAGCAGTACTTC	CASSHGAEQYF
-	TRBJ1-1	TRBV5-1	-	TGCGCCAGCAGCACCTCCAACAGGGAGGGCACTGAAGCTTTCTTT	CASSTSNREGTEAFF
-	TRBJ1-1	TRBV7-6	many	TGTGCCAGCAGCTTAGTGGCAGGGGTTGTCACTGAAGCTTTCTTT	CASSLVAGVVTEAFF
-	TRBJ2-1	TRBV13	few	TGTGCCAGCAGCTTAAGTTTGGACAGCAGCTACAATGAGCAGTTCTTC	CASSLSLDSSYNEQFF
TRBD1	TRBJ1-6	TRBV7-9	-	TGTGCCAGCAGCCAAAAGCCGGGACAGGTGAATTCACCCCTCCACTTT	CASSQKPGQVNSPLHF
-	TRBJ2-3	TRBV5-6	few	TGTGCCAGCAGCTTGGGCAGGTCCAGCACAGATACGCAGTATTTT	CASSLGRSSTDTQYF
TRBD1	TRBJ1-3	TRBV20-1	many	TGCAGTGGACAGGGAAATCCGGGCGGAAACACCATATATTTT	CSGQGNPGGNTIYF
TRBD1	TRBJ2-1	TRBV24-1	-	TGTGCCACCAGTGATACCGGGACAGGGGGGACGAGGTACAATGAGCAGTTCTTC	CATSDTGTGGTRYNEQFF
-	TRBJ1-6	TRBV27	-	TGTGCCAGCAGTTTAGCTCTCCGAGGCCTCTATAATTCACCCCTCCACTTT	CASSLALRGLYNSPLHF